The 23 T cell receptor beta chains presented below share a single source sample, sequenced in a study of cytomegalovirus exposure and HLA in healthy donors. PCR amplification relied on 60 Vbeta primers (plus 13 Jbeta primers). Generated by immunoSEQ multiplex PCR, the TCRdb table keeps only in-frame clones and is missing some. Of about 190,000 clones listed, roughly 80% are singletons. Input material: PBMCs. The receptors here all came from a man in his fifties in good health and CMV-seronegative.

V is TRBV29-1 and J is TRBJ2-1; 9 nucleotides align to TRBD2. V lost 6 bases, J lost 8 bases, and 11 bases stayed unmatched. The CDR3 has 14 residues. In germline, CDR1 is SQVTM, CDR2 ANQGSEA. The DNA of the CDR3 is TGCAGCGTGGGACGGCGGGGGGGTTTAGATGAGCAGTTCTTC. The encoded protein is CSVGRRGGLDEQFF.

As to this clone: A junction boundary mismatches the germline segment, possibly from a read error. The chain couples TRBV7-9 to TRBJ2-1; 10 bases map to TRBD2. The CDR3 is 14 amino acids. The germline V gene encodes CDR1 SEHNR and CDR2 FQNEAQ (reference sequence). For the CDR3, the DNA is TGTTCCAGCAGCCTAGGATTAGCGGGGGGTGAGCAGTTCTTC. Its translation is CSSSLGLAGGEQFF. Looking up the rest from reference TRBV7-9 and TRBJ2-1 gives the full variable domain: DTGVSQNPRHKITKRGQNVTFRCDPISEHNRLYWYRQTLGQGPEFLTYFQNEAQLEKSRLLSDRFSAERPKGSFSTLEIQRTEQGDSAMYLCSSSLGLAGGEQFFGPGTRLTVL.

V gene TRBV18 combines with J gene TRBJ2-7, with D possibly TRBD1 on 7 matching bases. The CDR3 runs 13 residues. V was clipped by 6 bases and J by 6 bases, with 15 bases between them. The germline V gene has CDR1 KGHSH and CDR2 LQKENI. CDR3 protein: CASSDGQGGEQYF. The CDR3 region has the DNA TGTGCCAGCTCCGATGGGCAGGGGGGCGAGCAGTACTTC.

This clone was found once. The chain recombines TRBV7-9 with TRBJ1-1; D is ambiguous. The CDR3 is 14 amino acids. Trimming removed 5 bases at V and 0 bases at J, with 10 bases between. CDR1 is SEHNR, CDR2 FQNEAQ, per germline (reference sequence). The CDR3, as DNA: TGTGCCAGCAGCCCCGGGTACATGAACACTGAAGCTTTCTTT. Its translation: CASSPGYMNTEAFF.

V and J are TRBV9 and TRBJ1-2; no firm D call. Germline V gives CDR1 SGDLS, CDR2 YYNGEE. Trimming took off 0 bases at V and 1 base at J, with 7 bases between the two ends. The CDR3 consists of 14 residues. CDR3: CASSVAGFNYGYTF. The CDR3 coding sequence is TGTGCCAGCAGCGTAGCAGGATTTAACTATGGCTACACCTTC.

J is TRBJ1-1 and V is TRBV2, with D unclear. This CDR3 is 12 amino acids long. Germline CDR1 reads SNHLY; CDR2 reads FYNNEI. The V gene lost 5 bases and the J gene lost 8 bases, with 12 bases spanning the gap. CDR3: CASSPGKREAFF. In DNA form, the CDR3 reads TGTGCCAGCAGTCCGGGGAAAAGAGAAGCTTTCTTT.

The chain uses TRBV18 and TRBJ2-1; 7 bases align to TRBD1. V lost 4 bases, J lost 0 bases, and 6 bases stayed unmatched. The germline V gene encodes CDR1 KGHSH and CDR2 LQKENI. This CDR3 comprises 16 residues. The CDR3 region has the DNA TGTGCCAGCTCACAAAAAGGACAGGACTCCTACAATGAGCAGTTCTTC. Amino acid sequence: CASSQKGQDSYNEQFF. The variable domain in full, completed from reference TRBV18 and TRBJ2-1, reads NAGVMQNPRHLVRRRGQEARLRCSPMKGHSHVYWYRQLPEEGLKFMVYLQKENIIDESGMPKERFSAEFPKEGPSILRIQQVVRGDSAAYFCASSQKGQDSYNEQFFGPGTRLTVL.

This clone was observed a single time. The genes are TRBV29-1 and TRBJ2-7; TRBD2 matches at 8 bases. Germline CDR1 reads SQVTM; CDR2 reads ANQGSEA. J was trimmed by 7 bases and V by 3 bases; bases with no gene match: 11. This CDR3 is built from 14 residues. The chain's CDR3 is CSVDSQGTSSEQYF. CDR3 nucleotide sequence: TGCAGCGTTGATTCCCAGGGGACTAGTTCGGAGCAGTACTTC.

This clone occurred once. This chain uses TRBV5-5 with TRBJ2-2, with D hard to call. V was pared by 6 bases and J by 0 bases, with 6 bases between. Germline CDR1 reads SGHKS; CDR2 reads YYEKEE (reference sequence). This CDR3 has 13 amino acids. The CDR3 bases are TGTGCCAGCAATCGAGCGAACACCGGGGAGCTGTTTTTT. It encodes CASNRANTGELFF.

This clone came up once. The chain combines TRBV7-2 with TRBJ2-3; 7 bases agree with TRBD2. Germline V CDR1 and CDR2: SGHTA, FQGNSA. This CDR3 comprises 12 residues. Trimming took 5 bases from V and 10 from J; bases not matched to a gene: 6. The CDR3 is CASSPASGAQYF. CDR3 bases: TGTGCCAGCAGCCCAGCCAGCGGGGCGCAGTATTTT.

CDR3 nucleotide sequence: TGTGCCAGCAGTCGAACGGGGACAGCAAATCAGCCCCAGCATTTT. Amino acid sequence: CASSRTGTANQPQHF. The J gene is TRBJ1-5, the V gene TRBV6-5; 7 bases fit TRBD1. Germline trimming cut 5 bases from V and 4 bases from J; bases unmatched to any gene: 8. The CDR3 covers 15 residues. CDR1 MNHEY and CDR2 SVGAGI come from the germline V gene.

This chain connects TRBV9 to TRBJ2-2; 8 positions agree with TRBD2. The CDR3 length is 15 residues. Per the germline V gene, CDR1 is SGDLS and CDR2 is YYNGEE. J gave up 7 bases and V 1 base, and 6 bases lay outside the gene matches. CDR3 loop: CASSVTGGPFGELFF. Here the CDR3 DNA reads TGTGCCAGCAGCGTAACGGGGGGGCCCTTCGGGGAGCTGTTTTTT.

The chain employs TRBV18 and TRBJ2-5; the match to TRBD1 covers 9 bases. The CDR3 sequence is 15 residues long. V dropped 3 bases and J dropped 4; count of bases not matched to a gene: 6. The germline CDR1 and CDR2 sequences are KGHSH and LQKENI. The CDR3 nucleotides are TGTGCCAGCTCACCGGGACAGGGAATAGGAGAGACCCAGTACTTC. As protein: CASSPGQGIGETQYF. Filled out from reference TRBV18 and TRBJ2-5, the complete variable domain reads NAGVMQNPRHLVRRRGQEARLRCSPMKGHSHVYWYRQLPEEGLKFMVYLQKENIIDESGMPKERFSAEFPKEGPSILRIQQVVRGDSAAYFCASSPGQGIGETQYFGPGTRLLVL.

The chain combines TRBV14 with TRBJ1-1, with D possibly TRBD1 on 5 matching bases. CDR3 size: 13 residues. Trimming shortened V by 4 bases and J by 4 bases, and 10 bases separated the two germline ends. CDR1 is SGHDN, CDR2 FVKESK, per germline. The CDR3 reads CASSRGQSTEAFF. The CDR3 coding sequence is TGTGCCAGCAGCCGTGGACAAAGCACTGAAGCTTTCTTT.

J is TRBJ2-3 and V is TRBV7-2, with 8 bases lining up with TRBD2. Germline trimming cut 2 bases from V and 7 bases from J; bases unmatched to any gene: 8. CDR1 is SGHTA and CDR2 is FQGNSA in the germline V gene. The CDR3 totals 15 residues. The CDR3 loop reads CASSLPGGGRNTQYF. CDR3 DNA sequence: TGTGCCAGCAGCTTACCCGGGGGGGGTAGGAATACGCAGTATTTT.

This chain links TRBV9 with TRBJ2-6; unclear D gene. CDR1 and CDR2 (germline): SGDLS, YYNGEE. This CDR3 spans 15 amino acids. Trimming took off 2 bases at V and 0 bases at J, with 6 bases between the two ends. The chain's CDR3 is CASSVPGSGANVLTF. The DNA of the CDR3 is TGTGCCAGCAGCGTCCCAGGCTCTGGGGCCAACGTCCTGACTTTC.

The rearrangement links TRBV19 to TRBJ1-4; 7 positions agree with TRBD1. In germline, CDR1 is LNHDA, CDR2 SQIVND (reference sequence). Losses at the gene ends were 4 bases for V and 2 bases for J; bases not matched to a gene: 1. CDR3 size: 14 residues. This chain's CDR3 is CASSKQGTNEKLFF. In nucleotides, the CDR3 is TGTGCCAGTAGTAAACAGGGGACTAATGAAAAACTGTTTTTT.

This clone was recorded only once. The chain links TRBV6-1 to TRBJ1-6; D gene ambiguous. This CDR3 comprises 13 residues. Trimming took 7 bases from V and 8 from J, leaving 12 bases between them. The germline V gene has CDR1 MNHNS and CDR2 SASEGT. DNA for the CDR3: TGTGCCAGCATGAGGACGAGGGATTCACCCCTCCACTTT. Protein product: CASMRTRDSPLHF.

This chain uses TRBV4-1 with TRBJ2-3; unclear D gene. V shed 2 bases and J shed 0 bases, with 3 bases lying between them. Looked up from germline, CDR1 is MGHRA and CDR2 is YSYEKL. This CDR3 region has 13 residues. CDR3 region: CASSQLSTDTQYF. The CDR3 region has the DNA TGCGCCAGCAGCCAACTAAGCACAGATACGCAGTATTTT.

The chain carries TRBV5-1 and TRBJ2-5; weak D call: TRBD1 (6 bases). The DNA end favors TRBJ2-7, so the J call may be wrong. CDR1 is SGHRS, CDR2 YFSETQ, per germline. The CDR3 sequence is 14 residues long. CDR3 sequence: CASSSQGPLNEQYF. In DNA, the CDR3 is TGCGCCAGCAGCTCCCAGGGGCCCCTGAACGAGCAGTACTTC.

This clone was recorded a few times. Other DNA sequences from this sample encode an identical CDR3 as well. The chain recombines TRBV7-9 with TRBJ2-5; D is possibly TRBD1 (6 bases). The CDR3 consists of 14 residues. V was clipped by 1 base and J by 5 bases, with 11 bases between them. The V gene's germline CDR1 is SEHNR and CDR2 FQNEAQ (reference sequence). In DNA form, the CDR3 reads TGTGCCAGCAGCTTAGGAGGGGGATGGGAGACCCAGTACTTC. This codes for CASSLGGGWETQYF.

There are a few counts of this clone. The CDR3 DNA sequence: TGCGCCAGCAGCCAAGAGGGTAGGGGCCCTCAGCCCCAGCATTTT. Amino acids: CASSQEGRGPQPQHF. The chain links TRBV4-1 to TRBJ1-5; a possible D gene is TRBD1 (5 bases). Germline V gives CDR1 MGHRA, CDR2 YSYEKL. CDR3 size: 15 residues. Trimming shortened V by 0 bases and J by 6 bases, and 12 bases separated the two germline ends.

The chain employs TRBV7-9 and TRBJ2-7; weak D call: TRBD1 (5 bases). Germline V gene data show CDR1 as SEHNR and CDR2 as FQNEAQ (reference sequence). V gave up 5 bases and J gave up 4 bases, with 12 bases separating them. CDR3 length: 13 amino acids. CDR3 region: CASSPGSGYEQYF. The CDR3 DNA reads TGTGCCAGCAGCCCTGGTTCAGGGTACGAGCAGTACTTC.